This TCR beta chain is from a study of OX40 agonist ivuxolimab in advanced cancers. Notes on the research overall: Ivuxolimab, which targeted the costimulatory receptor OX40 (CD134), was an agonistic, fully human IgG2 monoclonal antibody. Intravenous ivuxolimab was administered to patients every 2 weeks at six dose levels: 0.01, 0.1, 0.3, 1.5, 3 and 10 mg/kg. Of the approximately 50 dose-escalation patients, hepatocellular carcinoma was present in some 19, melanoma in roughly 15, renal cell carcinoma in 9 and head and neck cancer in 9. The dose-escalation cohort was around 84% male with a mean age of approximately 60 years, ranging from roughly 20 to 80. Prior anti-PD-1, anti-PD-L1 or anti-CTLA-4 therapy was permitted, and checkpoint inhibitors had been received by around 39% of dose-escalation patients. Partial responses occurred in three dose-escalation patients, of whom one had hepatocellular carcinoma and two had cutaneous melanoma. Peripheral TCRbeta sequencing was intended to test whether TCR sequence diversity was altered and clonal T-cell expansion was caused by ivuxolimab. The paper reports the monotherapy dose-escalation portion (N = 52 patients) of the phase I ivuxolimab trial. What the work shows at the level of the full study, not this receptor alone: After ivuxolimab, CD8+ T cells had more expanded clones than CD4+ T cells on average. Antigen specificity was not determined for the clonally expanded peripheral T cells. At doses of 0.1 to 3.0 mg/kg, clonal expansion of both CD4+ and CD8+ T cells in blood was seen between baseline and week 6. In the 0.1-3.0 mg/kg groups, partial responders had among the lowest normalized peripheral clonal expansion, particularly in CD8+ T cells. Low levels of normalized T-cell clonal expansion were also seen in some nonresponding patients.

The trial excluded patients who had a history of autoimmune disease or were on systemic immunosuppression. Peripheral blood for TCR sequencing was drawn from every dose cohort at baseline, at cycle 4 day 1 and at cycle 7 day 1. The samples were taken from a phase I, first-in-human, multicenter, open-label dose-escalation trial of ivuxolimab. Adults with locally advanced or metastatic melanoma, renal cell, hepatocellular, or head and neck squamous cell carcinoma were enrolled in the trial. Before TCR sequencing, CD4+ T cells and CD8+ T cells from peripheral blood were sorted into separate populations. Genomic DNA was extracted from sorted cells for sequencing of the TCRbeta CDR3 region. TCRbeta CDR3 regions were sequenced using the immunoSEQ Assay. TCRdb holds this immuneACCESS table with in-frame rearrangements only. Some clones are missing; in checked studies, unresolved V genes explain under half, and the rest has no known cause. In this sample the table shows approximately 70,000 clones, about 90% of which occur a single time. The leading ten clones occupy under 1.5% of the sample.

Turning to this clone: The antigen this receptor binds is unknown. Base qualities are missing; no much larger clone stands one base away.

The sample was CD4+ or CD8+ T cells sorted from blood, taken in a trial of the OX40 agonist ivuxolimab. The receptor's source is an adult with an advanced solid tumor such as melanoma, head and neck, liver or kidney cancer.

The DNA sequence is given as TGCGCCAGCAGGAAGACAGGGACAGGGGAAGAGACCCAGTACTTC. It encodes CASRKTGTGEETQYF. The rearranged chain carries TRBV10-2 and TRBJ2-5; TRBD1 aligns with 10 central bases. For this chain, trimming is 6 bases at the V end and 3 bases at the J end, and the number of junction bases without a gene match is 7. There are 15 amino acids in the CDR3, from cysteine to phenylalanine inclusive. This entry keeps only the CDR3 DNA: 45 bases, framed from base 1. The germline V gene gives CDR1 as WSHSY and CDR2 as SAAADI.